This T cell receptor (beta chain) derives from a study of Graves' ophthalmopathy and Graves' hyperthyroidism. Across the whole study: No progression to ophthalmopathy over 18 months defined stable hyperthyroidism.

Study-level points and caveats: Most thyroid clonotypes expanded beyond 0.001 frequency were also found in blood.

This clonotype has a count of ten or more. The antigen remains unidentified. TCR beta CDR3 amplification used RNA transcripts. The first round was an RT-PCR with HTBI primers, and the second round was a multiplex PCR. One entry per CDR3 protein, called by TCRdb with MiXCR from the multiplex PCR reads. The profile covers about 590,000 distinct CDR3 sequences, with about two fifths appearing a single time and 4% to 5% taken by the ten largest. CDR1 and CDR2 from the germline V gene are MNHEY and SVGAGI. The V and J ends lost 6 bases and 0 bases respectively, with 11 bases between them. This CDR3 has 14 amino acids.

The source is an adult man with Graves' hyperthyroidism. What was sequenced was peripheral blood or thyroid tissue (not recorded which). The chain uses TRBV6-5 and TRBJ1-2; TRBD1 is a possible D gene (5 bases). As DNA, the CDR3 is TGTGCCAGCAGGCTAAGACAGACTAACTATGGCTACACCTTC. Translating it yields CASRLRQTNYGYTF.